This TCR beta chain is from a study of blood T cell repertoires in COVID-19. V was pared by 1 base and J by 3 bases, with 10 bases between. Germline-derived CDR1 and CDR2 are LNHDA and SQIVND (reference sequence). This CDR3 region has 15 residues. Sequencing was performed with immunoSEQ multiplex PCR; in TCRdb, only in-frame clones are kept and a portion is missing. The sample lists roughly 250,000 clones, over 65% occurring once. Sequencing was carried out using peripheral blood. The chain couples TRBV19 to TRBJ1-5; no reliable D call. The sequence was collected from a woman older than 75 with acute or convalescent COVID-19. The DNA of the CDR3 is TGTGCCAGTAGTATAGTCGGCAGCGCCAATCAGCCCCAGCATTTT. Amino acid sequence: CASSIVGSANQPQHF.